This T cell receptor beta chain originates from a study of blood T cells in healthy people across ages. Primed by a sample-barcoded 5' primer and a J-beta primer mix, a second PCR proceeded for roughly 6 to 12 cycles. Each CDR3 protein gets one entry after TCRdb re-called the 5' RACE reads with MiXCR. The data contain roughly 800,000 distinct CDR3 sequences, approximately 25% of them singletons. The CDR3 runs to 17 residues. V lost 5 bases to trimming and J lost 1 base, with 15 bases between them. Germline CDR1 SGHTA, CDR2 FQGTGA. This sample also appeared in a second study, on T cells of mothers and their children.

This chain links TRBV7-3 with TRBJ2-6, with a possible D match to TRBD2 (6 bases). This clonotype was sampled from a boy aged 5-17 years in good health. The sample consisted of blood. CDR3 nucleotide sequence: TGTGCCAGCAGCCCGTCCAGAGGAGGGTCTGGGGCCAACGTCCTGACTTTC. It translates to CASSPSRGGSGANVLTF. Filled out from reference TRBV7-3 and TRBJ2-6, the complete variable domain reads GAGVSQTPSNKVTEKGKYVELRCDPISGHTALYWYRQSLGQGPEFLIYFQGTGAADDSGLPNDRFFAVRPEGSVSTLKIQRTERGDSAVYLCASSPSRGGSGANVLTFGAGSRLTVL.